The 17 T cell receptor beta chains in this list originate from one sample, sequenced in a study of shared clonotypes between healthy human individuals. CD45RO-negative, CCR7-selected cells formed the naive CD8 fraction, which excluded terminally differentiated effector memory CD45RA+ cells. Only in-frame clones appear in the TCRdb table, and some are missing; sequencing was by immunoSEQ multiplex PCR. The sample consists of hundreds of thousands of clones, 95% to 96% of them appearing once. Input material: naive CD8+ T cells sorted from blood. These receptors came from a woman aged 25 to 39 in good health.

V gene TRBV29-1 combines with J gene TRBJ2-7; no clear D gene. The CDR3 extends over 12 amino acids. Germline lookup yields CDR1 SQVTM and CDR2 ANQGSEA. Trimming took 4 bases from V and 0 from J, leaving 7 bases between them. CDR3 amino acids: CSVVWDSYEQYF. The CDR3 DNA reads TGCAGCGTTGTTTGGGACTCCTACGAGCAGTACTTC.

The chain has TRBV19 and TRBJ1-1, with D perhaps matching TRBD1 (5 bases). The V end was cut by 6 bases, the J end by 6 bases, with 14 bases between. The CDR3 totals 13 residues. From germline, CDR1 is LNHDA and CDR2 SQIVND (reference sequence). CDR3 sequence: CASRDKGLPEAFF. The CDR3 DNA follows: TGTGCCAGTAGGGACAAAGGGCTCCCTGAAGCTTTCTTT.

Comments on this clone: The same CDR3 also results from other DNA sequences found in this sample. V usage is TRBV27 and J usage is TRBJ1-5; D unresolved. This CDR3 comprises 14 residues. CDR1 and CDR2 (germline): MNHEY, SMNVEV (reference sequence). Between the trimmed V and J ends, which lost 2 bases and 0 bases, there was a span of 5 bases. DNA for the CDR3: TGTGCCAGCAGTTTAAGGTCTAGCAATCAGCCCCAGCATTTT. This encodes CASSLRSSNQPQHF.

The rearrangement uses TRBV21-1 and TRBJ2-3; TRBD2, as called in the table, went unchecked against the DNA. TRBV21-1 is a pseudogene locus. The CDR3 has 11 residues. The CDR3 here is CARGETDTQYF. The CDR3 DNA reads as TGTGCCAGGGGAGAAACAGATACGCAGTATTTT.

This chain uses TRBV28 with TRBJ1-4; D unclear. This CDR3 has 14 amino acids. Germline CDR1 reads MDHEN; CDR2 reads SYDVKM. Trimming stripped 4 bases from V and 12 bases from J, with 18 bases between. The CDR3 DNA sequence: TGTGCCAGCAGTTCTTCCTTTATTGGCCGCCAACTGTTTTTT. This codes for CASSSSFIGRQLFF. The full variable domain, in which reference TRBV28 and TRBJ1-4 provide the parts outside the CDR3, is DVKVTQSSRYLVKRTGEKVFLECVQDMDHENMFWYRQDPGLGLRLIYFSYDVKMKEKGDIPEGYSVSREKKERFSLILESASTNQTSMYLCASSSSFIGRQLFFGSGTQLSVL.

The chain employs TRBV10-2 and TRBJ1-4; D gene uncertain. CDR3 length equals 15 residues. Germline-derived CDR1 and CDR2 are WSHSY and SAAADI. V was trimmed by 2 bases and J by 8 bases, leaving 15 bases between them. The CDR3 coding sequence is TGCGCCAGCAGTGAGAGAGGGAGGCCTGGGGAAAAACTGTTTTTT. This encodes CASSERGRPGEKLFF.

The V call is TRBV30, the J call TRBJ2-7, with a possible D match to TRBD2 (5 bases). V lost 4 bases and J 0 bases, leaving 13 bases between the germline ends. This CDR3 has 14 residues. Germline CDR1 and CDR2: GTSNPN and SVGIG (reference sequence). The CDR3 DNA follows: TGTGCCTGGACCCCAGCGGACCTCTCCTACGAGCAGTACTTC. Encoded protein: CAWTPADLSYEQYF.

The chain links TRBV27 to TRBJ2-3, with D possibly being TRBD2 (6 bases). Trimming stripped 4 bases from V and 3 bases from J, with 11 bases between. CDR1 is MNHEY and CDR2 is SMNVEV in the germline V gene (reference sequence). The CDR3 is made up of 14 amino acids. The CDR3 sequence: CASSSFRGTDTQYF. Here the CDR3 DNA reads TGTGCCAGCAGTTCCTTTCGGGGGACAGATACGCAGTATTTT.

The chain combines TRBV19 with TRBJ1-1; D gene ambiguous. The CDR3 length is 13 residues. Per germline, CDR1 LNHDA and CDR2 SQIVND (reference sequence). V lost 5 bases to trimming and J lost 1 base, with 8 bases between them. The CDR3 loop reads CASSVRQNTEAFF. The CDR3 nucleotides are TGTGCCAGTAGTGTGAGACAGAACACTGAAGCTTTCTTT.

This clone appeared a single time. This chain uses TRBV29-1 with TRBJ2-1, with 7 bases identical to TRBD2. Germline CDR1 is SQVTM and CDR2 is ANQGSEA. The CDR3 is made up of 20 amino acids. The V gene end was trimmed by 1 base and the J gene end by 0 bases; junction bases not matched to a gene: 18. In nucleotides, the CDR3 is TGCAGCGTTGAAGGGGTATGGGACTGGGAGGGCCAGAGCTCCTACAATGAGCAGTTCTTC. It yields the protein CSVEGVWDWEGQSSYNEQFF.

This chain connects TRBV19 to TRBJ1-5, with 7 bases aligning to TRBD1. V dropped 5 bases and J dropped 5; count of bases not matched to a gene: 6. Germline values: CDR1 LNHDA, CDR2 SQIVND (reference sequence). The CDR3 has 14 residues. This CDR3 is CASSDITGDQPQHF. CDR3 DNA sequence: TGTGCCAGTAGTGATATCACAGGGGATCAGCCCCAGCATTTT.

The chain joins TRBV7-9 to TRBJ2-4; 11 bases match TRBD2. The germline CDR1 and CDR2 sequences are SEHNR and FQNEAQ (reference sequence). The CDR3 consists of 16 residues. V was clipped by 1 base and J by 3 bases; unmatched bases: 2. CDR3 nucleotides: TGTGCCAGCAGCTTAGGACTAGCGGGGTACAAAAACATTCAGTACTTC. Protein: CASSLGLAGYKNIQYF.

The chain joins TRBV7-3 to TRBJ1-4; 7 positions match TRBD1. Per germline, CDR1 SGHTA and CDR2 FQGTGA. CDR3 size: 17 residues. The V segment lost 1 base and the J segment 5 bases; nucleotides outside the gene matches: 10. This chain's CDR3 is CASSLRQGSRRNEKLFF. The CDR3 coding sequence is TGTGCCAGCAGCTTAAGACAGGGATCGAGAAGAAATGAAAAACTGTTTTTT. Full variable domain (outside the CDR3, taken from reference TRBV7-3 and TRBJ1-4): GAGVSQTPSNKVTEKGKYVELRCDPISGHTALYWYRQSLGQGPEFLIYFQGTGAADDSGLPNDRFFAVRPEGSVSTLKIQRTERGDSAVYLCASSLRQGSRRNEKLFFGSGTQLSVL.

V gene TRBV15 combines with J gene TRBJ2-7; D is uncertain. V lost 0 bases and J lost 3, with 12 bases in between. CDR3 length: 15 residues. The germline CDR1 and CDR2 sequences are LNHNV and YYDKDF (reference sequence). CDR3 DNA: TGTGCCACCAGCAGAGATCGCCCAGCGAACTACGAGCAGTACTTC. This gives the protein CATSRDRPANYEQYF.

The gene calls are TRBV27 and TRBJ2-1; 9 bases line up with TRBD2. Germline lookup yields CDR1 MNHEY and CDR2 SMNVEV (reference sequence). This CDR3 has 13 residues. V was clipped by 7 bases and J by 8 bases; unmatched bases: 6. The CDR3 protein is CASTLGTSHEQFF. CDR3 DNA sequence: TGTGCCAGCACCCTAGGGACTAGCCATGAGCAGTTCTTC.

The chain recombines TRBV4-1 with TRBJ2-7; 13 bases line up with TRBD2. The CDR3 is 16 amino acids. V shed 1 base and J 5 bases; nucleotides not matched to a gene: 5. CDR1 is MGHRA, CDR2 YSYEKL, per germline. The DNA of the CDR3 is TGCGCCAGCAGCCAAGGGCGGACTAGCGGGAGTAACGAGCAGTACTTC. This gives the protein CASSQGRTSGSNEQYF.

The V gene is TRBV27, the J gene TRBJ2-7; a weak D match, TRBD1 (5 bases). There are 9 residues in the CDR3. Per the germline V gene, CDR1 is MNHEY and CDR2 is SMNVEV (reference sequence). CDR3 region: CAAGYEQYF. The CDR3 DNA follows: TGTGCAGCAGGGTACGAGCAGTACTTC.